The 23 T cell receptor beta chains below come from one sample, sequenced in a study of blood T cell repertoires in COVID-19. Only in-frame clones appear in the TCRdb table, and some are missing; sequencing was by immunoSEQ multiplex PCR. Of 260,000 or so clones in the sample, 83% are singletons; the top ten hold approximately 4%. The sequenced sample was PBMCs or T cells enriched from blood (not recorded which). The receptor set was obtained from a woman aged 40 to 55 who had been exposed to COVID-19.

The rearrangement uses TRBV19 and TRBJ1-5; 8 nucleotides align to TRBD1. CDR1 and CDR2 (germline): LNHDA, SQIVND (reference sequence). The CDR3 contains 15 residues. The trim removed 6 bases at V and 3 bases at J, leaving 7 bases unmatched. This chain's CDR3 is CASRRTGIFNQPQHF. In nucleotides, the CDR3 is TGTGCCAGTAGGAGGACAGGGATCTTCAATCAGCCCCAGCATTTT. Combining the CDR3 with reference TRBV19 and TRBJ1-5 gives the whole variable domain DGGITQSPKYLFRKEGQNVTLSCEQNLNHDAMYWYRQDPGQGLRLIYYSQIVNDFQKGDIAEGYSVSREKKESFPLTVTSAQKNPTAFYLCASRRTGIFNQPQHFGDGTRLSIL.

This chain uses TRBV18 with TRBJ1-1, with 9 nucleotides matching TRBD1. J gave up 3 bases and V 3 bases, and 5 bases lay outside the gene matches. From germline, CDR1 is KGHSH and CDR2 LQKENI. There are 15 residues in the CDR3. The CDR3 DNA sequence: TGTGCCAGCTCACCTCAGACAGGGGGTGACACTGAAGCTTTCTTT. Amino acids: CASSPQTGGDTEAFF.

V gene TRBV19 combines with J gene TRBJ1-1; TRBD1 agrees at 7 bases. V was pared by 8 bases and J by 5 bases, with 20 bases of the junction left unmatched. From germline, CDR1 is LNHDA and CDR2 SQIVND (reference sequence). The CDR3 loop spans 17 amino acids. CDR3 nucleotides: TGTGCCAGTGAAGCCTCCTTAGGGGGCGGGGGGTATACTGAAGCTTTCTTT. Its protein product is CASEASLGGGGYTEAFF.

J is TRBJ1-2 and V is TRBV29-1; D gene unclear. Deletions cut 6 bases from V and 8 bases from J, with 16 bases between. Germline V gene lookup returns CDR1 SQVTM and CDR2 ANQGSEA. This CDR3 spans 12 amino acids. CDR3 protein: CSVAISGFGYTF. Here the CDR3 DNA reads TGCAGCGTCGCCATCTCAGGTTTCGGCTACACCTTC. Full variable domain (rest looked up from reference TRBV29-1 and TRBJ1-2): SAVISQKPSRDICQRGTSLTIQCQVDSQVTMMFWYRQQPGQSLTLIATANQGSEATYESGFVIDKFPISRPNLTFSTLTVSNMSPEDSSIYLCSVAISGFGYTFGSGTRLTVV.

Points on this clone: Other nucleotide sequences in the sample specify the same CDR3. The CDR3 DNA sequence: TGCGCCAGCAGCTTGGGACAGCGTAATTCACCCCTCCACTTT. Its translation is CASSLGQRNSPLHF. The V call is TRBV5-1, the J call TRBJ1-6, with TRBD1 as a possible D gene (5 bases). This CDR3 is built from 14 residues. Deletions cut 0 bases from V and 6 bases from J, with 7 bases between. CDR1 is SGHRS and CDR2 is YFSETQ in the germline V gene.

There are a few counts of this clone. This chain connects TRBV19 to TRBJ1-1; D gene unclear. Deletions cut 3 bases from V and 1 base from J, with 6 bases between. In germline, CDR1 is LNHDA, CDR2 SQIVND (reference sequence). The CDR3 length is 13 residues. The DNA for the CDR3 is TGTGCCAGTAGTATGTCGGGGAACACTGAAGCTTTCTTT. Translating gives CASSMSGNTEAFF.

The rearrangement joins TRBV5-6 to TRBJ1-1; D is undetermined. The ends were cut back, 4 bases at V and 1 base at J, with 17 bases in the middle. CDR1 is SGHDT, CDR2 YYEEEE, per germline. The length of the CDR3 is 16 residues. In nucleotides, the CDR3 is TGTGCCAGCAGCAGTCCGGGGTCATTCGAGAACACTGAAGCTTTCTTT. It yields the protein CASSSPGSFENTEAFF.

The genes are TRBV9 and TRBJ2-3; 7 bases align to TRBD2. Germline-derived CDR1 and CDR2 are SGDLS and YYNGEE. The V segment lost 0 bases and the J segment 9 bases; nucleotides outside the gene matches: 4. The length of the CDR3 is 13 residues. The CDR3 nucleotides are TGTGCCAGCAGCGTAGATTGGCGGGGGACGCAGTATTTT. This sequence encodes CASSVDWRGTQYF.

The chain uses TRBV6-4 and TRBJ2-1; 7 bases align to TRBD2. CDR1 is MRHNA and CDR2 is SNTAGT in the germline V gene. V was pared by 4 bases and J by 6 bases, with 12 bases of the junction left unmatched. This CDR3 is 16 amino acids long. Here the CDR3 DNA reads TGTGCCAGCAGTGCGTCGGCTAGCGGTAGGGTCAATGAGCAGTTCTTC. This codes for CASSASASGRVNEQFF.

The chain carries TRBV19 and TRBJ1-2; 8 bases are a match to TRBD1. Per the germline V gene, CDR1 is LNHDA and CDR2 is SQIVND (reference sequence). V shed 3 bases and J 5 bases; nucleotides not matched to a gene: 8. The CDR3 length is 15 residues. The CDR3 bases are TGTGCCAGTAGTATTGGCCAGGGGGCATGGTATGGCTACACCTTC. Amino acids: CASSIGQGAWYGYTF.

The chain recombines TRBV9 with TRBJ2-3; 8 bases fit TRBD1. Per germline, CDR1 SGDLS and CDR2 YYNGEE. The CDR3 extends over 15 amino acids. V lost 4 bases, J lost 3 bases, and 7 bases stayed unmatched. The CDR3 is CASSSQDRVTDTQYF. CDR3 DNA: TGTGCCAGCAGCTCCCAGGACAGGGTGACAGATACGCAGTATTTT.

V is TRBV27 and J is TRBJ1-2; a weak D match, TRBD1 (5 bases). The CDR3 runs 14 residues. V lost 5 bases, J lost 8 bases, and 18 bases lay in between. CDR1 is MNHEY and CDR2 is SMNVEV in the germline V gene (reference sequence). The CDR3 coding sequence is TGTGCCAGCAGTCCCCTTTCGGGGGTTCAGGGCTACACCTTC. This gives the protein CASSPLSGVQGYTF.

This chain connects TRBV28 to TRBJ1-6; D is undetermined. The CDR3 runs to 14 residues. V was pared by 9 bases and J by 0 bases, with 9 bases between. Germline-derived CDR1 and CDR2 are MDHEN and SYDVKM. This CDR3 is CASGESSYNSPLHF. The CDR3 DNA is TGTGCCAGTGGGGAGAGCTCCTATAATTCACCCCTCCACTTT. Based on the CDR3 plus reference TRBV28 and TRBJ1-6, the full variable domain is DVKVTQSSRYLVKRTGEKVFLECVQDMDHENMFWYRQDPGLGLRLIYFSYDVKMKEKGDIPEGYSVSREKKERFSLILESASTNQTSMYLCASGESSYNSPLHFGNGTRLTVT.

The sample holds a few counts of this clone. The CDR3 sequence: CASRPDIPHQPQHF. The DNA of the CDR3 is TGTGCCAGCAGACCAGACATTCCACATCAGCCCCAGCATTTT. The V gene is TRBV2, the J gene TRBJ1-5, with unresolved D. Trimming removed 6 bases from V and 5 bases from J, with 14 bases in between. The CDR3 runs to 14 residues. Germline-derived CDR1 and CDR2 are SNHLY and FYNNEI.

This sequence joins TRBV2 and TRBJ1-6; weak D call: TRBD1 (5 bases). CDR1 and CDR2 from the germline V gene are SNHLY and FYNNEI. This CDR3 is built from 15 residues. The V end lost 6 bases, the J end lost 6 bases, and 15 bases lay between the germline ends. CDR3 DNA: TGTGCCAGCAGCGACCAAGGGGTTTTTAATTCACCCCTCCACTTT. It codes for CASSDQGVFNSPLHF.

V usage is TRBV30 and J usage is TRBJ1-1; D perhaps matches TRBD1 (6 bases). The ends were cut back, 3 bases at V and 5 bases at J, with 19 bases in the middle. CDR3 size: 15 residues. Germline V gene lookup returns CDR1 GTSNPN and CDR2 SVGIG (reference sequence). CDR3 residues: CAWSGKGGGRTEAFF. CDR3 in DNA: TGTGCCTGGAGCGGTAAGGGGGGAGGGAGAACTGAAGCTTTCTTT. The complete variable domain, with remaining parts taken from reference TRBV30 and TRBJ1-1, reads SQTIHQWPATLVQPVGSPLSLECTVEGTSNPNLYWYRQAAGRGLQLLFYSVGIGQISSEVPQNLSASRPQDRQFILSSKKLLLSDSGFYLCAWSGKGGGRTEAFFGQGTRLTVV.

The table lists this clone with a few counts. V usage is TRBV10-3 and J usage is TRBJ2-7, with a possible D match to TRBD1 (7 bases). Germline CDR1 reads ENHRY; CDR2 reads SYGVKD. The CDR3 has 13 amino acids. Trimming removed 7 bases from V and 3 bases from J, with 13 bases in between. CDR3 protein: CAINRGGDYEQYF. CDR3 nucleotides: TGTGCCATCAACAGGGGAGGCGACTACGAGCAGTACTTC.

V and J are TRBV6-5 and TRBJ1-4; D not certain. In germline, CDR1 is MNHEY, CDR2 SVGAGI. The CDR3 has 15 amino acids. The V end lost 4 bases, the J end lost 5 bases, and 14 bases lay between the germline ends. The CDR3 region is CASSSTTRPNEKLFF. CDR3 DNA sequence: TGTGCCAGCAGTTCCACGACACGCCCGAATGAAAAACTGTTTTTT.

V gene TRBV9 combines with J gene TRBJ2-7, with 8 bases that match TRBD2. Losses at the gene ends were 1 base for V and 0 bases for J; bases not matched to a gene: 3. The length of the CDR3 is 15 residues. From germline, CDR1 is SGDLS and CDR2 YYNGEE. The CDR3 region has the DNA TGTGCCAGCAGCGTATTGAGCGGGAGCTCCTACGAGCAGTACTTC. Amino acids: CASSVLSGSSYEQYF.

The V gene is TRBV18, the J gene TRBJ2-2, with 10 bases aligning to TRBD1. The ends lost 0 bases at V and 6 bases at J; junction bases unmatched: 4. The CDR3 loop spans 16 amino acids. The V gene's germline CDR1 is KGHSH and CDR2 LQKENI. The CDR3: CASSPPGTGVSGELFF. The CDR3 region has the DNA TGTGCCAGCTCACCACCCGGGACAGGGGTCTCCGGGGAGCTGTTTTTT.

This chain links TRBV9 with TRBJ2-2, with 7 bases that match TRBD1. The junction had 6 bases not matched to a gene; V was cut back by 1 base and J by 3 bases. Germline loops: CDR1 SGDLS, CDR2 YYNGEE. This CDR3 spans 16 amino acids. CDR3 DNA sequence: TGTGCCAGCAGCGTATCTTCAGGGGGTCACACCGGGGAGCTGTTTTTT. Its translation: CASSVSSGGHTGELFF.

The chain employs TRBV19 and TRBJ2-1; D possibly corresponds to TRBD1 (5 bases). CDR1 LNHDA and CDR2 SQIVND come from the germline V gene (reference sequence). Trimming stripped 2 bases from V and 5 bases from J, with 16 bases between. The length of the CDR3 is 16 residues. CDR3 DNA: TGTGCCAGTAGTATATCAGGGTATGGATACGACAATGAGCAGTTCTTC. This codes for CASSISGYGYDNEQFF. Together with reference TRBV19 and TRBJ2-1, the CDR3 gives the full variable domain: DGGITQSPKYLFRKEGQNVTLSCEQNLNHDAMYWYRQDPGQGLRLIYYSQIVNDFQKGDIAEGYSVSREKKESFPLTVTSAQKNPTAFYLCASSISGYGYDNEQFFGPGTRLTVL.

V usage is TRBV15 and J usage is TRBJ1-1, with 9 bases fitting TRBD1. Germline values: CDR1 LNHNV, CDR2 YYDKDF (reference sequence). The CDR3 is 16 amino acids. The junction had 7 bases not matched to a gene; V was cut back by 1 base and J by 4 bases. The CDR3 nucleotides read TGTGCCACCAGCAGAGTGGGGGCGGGACAGGGCACTGAAGCTTTCTTT. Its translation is CATSRVGAGQGTEAFF.